Listed below are T cell receptor beta chains from one sample, sequenced in a study of CD4+ T cells in melanoma. Repertoires were generated with immunoSEQ multiplex PCR, while TCRdb's copy carries only in-frame clones and drops some. Of 10,000 to 13,000 clones in the sample, roughly three fifths were seen once. The sequenced material came from cells from a culture (not recorded whether cultured in vitro). Every receptor here comes from a human donor with melanoma. CDR3s include the opening cysteine and the closing phenylalanine or tryptophan. The D gene is left open where the match is weak. Expanded clones are given a class, and other clones once, few, many or no size at all.

CDR3aa,CDR3nt,j_gene,abundance,d_gene,v_gene
CASSQEGRNQPQHF,TGTGCCAGCAGCCAAGAAGGCCGTAATCAGCCCCAGCATTTT,TRBJ1-5,few,NA,TRBV14
CASSESGGKGPLHF,TGTGCCAGCAGTGAATCAGGGGGGAAAGGACCCCTCCACTTT,TRBJ1-6,NA,TRBD1,TRBV6-4
CASSVPPSGGREDTQYF,TGCGCCAGCAGCGTCCCACCTTCAGGGGGTAGAGAAGATACGCAGTATTTT,TRBJ2-3,NA,TRBD1,TRBV5-1
CASGTPVNSGNTIYF,TGTGCTAGTGGTACCCCGGTCAACTCTGGAAACACCATATATTTT,TRBJ1-3,NA,NA,TRBV12-5
CASSPTGQPQYF,TGCGCCAGCAGCCCGACAGGTCAGCCGCAGTATTTT,TRBJ2-3,NA,NA,TRBV5-1
CASSKVNTEAFF,TGTGCCAGTAGCAAAGTGAACACTGAAGCTTTCTTT,TRBJ1-1,NA,NA,TRBV11-2
CASSPDRKNTGELFF,TGTGCCAGCTCACCCGACAGGAAGAACACCGGGGAGCTGTTTTTT,TRBJ2-2,NA,NA,TRBV18
CASKRASRGDEKLFF,TGTGCCAGCAAGCGGGCCAGCCGGGGGGATGAAAAACTGTTTTTT,TRBJ1-4,NA,NA,TRBV6-1
CASSRDTYEQYF,TGTGCCAGCAGTCGGGACACCTACGAGCAGTACTTC,TRBJ2-7,once,NA,TRBV6-5
CASSDLRGGSAGTQYF,TGCGCCAGCAGTGATCTACGGGGGGGCTCCGCCGGTACGCAGTATTTT,TRBJ2-3,NA,TRBD2,TRBV10-1
CASSDSGWDTEAFF,TGTGCCAGCAGTGATTCGGGGTGGGACACTGAAGCTTTCTTT,TRBJ1-1,NA,NA,TRBV6-1
CASSQRGGDWDTEAFF,TGTGCCAGCAGCCAAAGGGGGGGGGATTGGGACACTGAAGCTTTCTTT,TRBJ1-1,NA,NA,TRBV4-2
CASSLEENSPLHF,TGCGCCAGCAGCTTAGAGGAAAATTCACCCCTCCACTTT,TRBJ1-6,NA,NA,TRBV5-1
CASSLATLTYNEQFF,TGTGCCAGCAGCTTAGCGACTCTAACCTACAATGAGCAGTTCTTC,TRBJ2-1,NA,NA,TRBV11-2
CAWTRPPPGNTEAFF,TGTGCCTGGACGCGGCCTCCACCCGGGAACACTGAAGCTTTCTTT,TRBJ1-1,NA,NA,TRBV30
CASSLTRATNEKLFF,TGTGCCAGCAGCCTGACTCGTGCAACTAATGAAAAACTGTTTTTT,TRBJ1-4,NA,NA,TRBV13
CASSPLGQGAGEQYF,TGTGCCAGCTCACCCCTAGGACAGGGGGCTGGCGAGCAGTACTTC,TRBJ2-7,once,TRBD1,TRBV18
CASSRLPRLAGDQETQYF,TGTGCCAGCAGCCGTCTTCCTCGACTAGCGGGGGACCAAGAGACCCAGTACTTC,TRBJ2-5,NA,TRBD2,TRBV7-8
CASRRNRGRTEAFF,TGTGCCAGCAGACGAAACAGGGGACGGACTGAAGCTTTCTTT,TRBJ1-1,NA,TRBD1,TRBV6-6
CATSRESQDTQYF,TGTGCCACCAGCAGAGAGAGTCAAGATACGCAGTATTTT,TRBJ2-3,NA,NA,TRBV15
CASSLIRGEQYF,TGCGCCAGCAGCTTGATTAGGGGCGAGCAGTACTTC,TRBJ2-7,NA,NA,TRBV5-1
CASSATGGHTGELFF,TGCGCCAGCAGCGCAACAGGGGGGCACACCGGGGAGCTGTTTTTT,TRBJ2-2,NA,TRBD1,TRBV5-1
CASSFPDGADTQYF,TGTGCCAGCAGCTTCCCCGATGGGGCAGATACGCAGTATTTT,TRBJ2-3,NA,NA,TRBV7-8
CASSLAGTGETQYF,TGCGCCAGCAGCTTGGCCGGGACAGGGGAGACCCAGTACTTC,TRBJ2-5,NA,TRBD1,TRBV5-1
CASSYTRAGYGYTF,TGTGCCAGCAGTTACACCCGGGCCGGCTATGGCTACACCTTC,TRBJ1-2,NA,NA,TRBV6-5
CASSPGGSAGEQYF,TGCGCCAGCAGCCCGGGAGGGTCGGCGGGCGAGCAGTACTTC,TRBJ2-7,NA,TRBD2,TRBV5-1
CASRAETGANVLTF,TGTGCCAGCCGGGCCGAAACTGGGGCCAACGTCCTGACTTTC,TRBJ2-6,NA,NA,TRBV9
CSARWQETQYF,TGCAGTGCTAGGTGGCAAGAGACCCAGTACTTC,TRBJ2-5,few,NA,TRBV20-1
CASSLSLAGGLETQYF,TGCGCCAGCAGCTTATCTCTAGCGGGGGGGCTGGAGACCCAGTACTTC,TRBJ2-5,NA,TRBD2,TRBV5-1
CASSMGLAETQYF,TGTGCCAGCAGCATGGGACTAGCAGAGACCCAGTACTTC,TRBJ2-5,NA,TRBD2,TRBV7-9
CASSRDRGANYGYTF,TGTGCCAGCAGCCGCGACAGGGGAGCTAACTATGGCTACACCTTC,TRBJ1-2,NA,TRBD1,TRBV7-2
CASSLLASGGARDTQYF,TGTGCCAGCAGCTTGTTGGCCAGCGGGGGAGCACGAGATACGCAGTATTTT,TRBJ2-3,NA,TRBD2,TRBV5-8
CASSDLRTRAYGYTF,TGTGCCAGCAGTGACCTAAGGACACGCGCCTATGGCTACACCTTC,TRBJ1-2,NA,NA,TRBV2
CASSKTGRNTEAFF,TGTGCCAGCAGTAAGACAGGGAGGAACACTGAAGCTTTCTTT,TRBJ1-1,NA,TRBD1,TRBV2
CASSFRGLGNQPQHF,TGTGCCAGCAGCTTTAGGGGGCTAGGCAATCAGCCCCAGCATTTT,TRBJ1-5,once,TRBD1,TRBV7-2
CALNSGPGAPGNTIYF,TGTGCCCTCAATTCCGGCCCGGGGGCACCTGGAAACACCATATATTTT,TRBJ1-3,NA,NA,TRBV21-1
CASRLAGVNEQYF,TGCGCCAGCAGATTAGCGGGGGTTAACGAGCAGTACTTC,TRBJ2-7,NA,TRBD2,TRBV10-2
CASSRDRTVGNTEAFF,TGCGCCAGCAGCCGAGACCGGACAGTGGGGAACACTGAAGCTTTCTTT,TRBJ1-1,NA,NA,TRBV4-1
CASSPQKNTEAFF,TGTGCCAGCTCACCACAGAAGAACACTGAAGCTTTCTTT,TRBJ1-1,NA,NA,TRBV18
CASSPTATYGYTF,TGTGCCAGCTCACCGACAGCCACCTATGGCTACACCTTC,TRBJ1-2,NA,NA,TRBV18
CASSPGASGGDNTGELFF,TGCGCCAGCAGCCCCGGCGCTAGCGGGGGCGATAACACCGGGGAGCTGTTTTTT,TRBJ2-2,few,TRBD2,TRBV5-1
CASSTSPHVETQYF,TGCGCCAGCAGCACGTCCCCCCATGTCGAGACCCAGTACTTC,TRBJ2-5,NA,NA,TRBV5-1